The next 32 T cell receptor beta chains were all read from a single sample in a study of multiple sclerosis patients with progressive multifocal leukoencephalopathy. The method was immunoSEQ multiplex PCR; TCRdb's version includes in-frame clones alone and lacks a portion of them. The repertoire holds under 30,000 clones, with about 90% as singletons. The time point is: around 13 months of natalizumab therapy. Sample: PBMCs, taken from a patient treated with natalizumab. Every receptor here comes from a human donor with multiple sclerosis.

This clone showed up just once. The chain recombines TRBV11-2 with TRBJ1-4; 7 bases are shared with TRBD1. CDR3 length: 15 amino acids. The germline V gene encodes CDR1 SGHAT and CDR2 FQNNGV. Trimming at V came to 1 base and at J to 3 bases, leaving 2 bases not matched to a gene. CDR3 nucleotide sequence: TGTGCCAGCAGCTTAGGTCAGGGGGCTAATGAAAAACTGTTTTTT. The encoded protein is CASSLGQGANEKLFF.

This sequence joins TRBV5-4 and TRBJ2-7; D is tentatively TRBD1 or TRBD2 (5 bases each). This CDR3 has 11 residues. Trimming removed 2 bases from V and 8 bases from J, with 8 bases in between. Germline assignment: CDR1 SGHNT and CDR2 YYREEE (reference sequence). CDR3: CASSFQGQQYF. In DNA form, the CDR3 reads TGTGCCAGCAGCTTCCAGGGACAGCAGTACTTC.

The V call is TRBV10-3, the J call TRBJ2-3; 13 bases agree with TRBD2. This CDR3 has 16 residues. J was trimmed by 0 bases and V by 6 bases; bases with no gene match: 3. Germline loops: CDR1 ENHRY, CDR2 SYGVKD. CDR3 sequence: CAISGLAGASTDTQYF. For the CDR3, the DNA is TGTGCCATCAGCGGACTAGCGGGGGCTAGCACAGATACGCAGTATTTT.

The chain's CDR3 is CASSIVPGELFF. In DNA, the CDR3 is TGTGCCAGCAGCATAGTCCCCGGGGAGCTGTTTTTT. The rearrangement uses TRBV6-5 and TRBJ2-2; D is undetermined. Trimming pared 6 bases from V and 6 bases from J, leaving 8 bases between. CDR1 is MNHEY, CDR2 SVGAGI, per germline. The CDR3 spans 12 residues.

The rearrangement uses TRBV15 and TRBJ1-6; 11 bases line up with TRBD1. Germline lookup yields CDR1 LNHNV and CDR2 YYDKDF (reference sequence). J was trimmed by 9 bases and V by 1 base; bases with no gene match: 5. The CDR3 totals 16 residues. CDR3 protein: CATSRVKGQGGSPLHF. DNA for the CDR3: TGTGCCACCAGCAGAGTCAAGGGACAGGGGGGTTCACCCCTCCACTTT.

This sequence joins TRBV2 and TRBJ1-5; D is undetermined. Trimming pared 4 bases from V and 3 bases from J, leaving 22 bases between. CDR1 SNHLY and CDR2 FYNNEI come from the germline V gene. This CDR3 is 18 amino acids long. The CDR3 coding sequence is TGTGCCAGCAGTGTCCCTCCCGGAAGTAACAGCCTCAATCAGCCCCAGCATTTT. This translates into CASSVPPGSNSLNQPQHF.

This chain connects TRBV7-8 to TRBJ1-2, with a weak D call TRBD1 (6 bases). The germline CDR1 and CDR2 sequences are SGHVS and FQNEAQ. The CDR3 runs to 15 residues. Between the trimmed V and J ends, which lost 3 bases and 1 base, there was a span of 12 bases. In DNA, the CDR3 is TGTGCCAGCAGCTTGGGTTTGGACAGTAACTATGGCTACACCTTC. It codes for CASSLGLDSNYGYTF.

The CDR3 loop reads CAWRQMNSEAFF. CDR3 in DNA: TGTGCCTGGAGGCAGATGAATAGTGAAGCTTTCTTT. The chain couples TRBV30 to TRBJ1-1; unclear D gene. The CDR3 runs 12 residues. Deletions cut 3 bases from V and 7 bases from J, with 12 bases between. Germline CDR1 GTSNPN, CDR2 SVGIG (reference sequence).

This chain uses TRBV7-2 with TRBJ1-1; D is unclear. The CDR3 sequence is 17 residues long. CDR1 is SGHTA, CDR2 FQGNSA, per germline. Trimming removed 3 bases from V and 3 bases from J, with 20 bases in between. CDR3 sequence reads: CASSLKGREVWYTEAFF. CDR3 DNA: TGTGCCAGCAGCTTGAAGGGTCGAGAGGTTTGGTACACTGAAGCTTTCTTT.

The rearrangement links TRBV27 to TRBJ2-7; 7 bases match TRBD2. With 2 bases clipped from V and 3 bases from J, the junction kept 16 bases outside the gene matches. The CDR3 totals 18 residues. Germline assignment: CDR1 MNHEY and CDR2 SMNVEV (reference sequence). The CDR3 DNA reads TGTGCCAGCAGTTTAATCGTTAAGGGAGGGCCCGTAGACTACGAGCAGTACTTC. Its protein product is CASSLIVKGGPVDYEQYF.

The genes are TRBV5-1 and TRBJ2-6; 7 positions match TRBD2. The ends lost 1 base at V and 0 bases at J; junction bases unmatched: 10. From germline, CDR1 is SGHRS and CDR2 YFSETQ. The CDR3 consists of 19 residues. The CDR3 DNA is TGCGCCAGCAGCTTGTCGGTGGCGGGGGTGCCCTCTGGGGCCAACGTCCTGACTTTC. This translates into CASSLSVAGVPSGANVLTF.

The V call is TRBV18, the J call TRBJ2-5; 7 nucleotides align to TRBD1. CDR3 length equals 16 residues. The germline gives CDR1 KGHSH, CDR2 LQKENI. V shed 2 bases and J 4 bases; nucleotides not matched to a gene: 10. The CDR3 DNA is TGTGCCAGCTCACCAGGTCGACAGGGTATTAGAGAGACCCAGTACTTC. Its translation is CASSPGRQGIRETQYF.

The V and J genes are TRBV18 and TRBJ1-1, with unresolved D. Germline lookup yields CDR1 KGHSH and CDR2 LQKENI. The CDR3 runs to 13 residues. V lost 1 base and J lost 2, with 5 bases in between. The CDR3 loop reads CASSPQKNTEAFF. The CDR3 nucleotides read TGTGCCAGCTCACCACAGAAAAACACTGAAGCTTTCTTT. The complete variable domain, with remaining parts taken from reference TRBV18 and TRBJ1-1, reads NAGVMQNPRHLVRRRGQEARLRCSPMKGHSHVYWYRQLPEEGLKFMVYLQKENIIDESGMPKERFSAEFPKEGPSILRIQQVVRGDSAAYFCASSPQKNTEAFFGQGTRLTVV.

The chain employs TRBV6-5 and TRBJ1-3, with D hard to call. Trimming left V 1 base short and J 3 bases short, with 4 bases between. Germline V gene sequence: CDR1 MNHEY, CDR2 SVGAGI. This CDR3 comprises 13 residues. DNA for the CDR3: TGTGCCAGCAGTTACTGGGGTGGAAACACCATATATTTT. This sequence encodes CASSYWGGNTIYF.

CDR3 sequence reads: CAISAGNQPQHF. CDR3 bases: TGTGCCATCAGTGCGGGCAATCAGCCCCAGCATTTT. This chain joins TRBV10-3 and TRBJ1-5, with D unclear. The V gene's germline CDR1 is ENHRY and CDR2 SYGVKD. V lost 4 bases, J lost 2 bases, and 3 bases lay in between. CDR3 length: 12 amino acids.

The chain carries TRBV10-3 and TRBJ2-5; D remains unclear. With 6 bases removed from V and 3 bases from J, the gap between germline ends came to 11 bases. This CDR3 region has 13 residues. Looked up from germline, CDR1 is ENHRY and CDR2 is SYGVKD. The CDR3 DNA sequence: TGTGCCATCAGCGCCGGACCGGAAGAGACCCAGTACTTC. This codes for CAISAGPEETQYF.

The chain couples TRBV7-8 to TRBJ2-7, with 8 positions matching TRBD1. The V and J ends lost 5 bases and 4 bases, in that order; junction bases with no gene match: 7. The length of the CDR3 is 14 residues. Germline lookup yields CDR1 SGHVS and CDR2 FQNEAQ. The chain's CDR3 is CASSPRTGSYEQYF. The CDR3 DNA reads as TGTGCCAGCAGCCCACGGACAGGGAGTTACGAGCAGTACTTC. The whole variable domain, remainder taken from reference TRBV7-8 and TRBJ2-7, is GAGVSQSPRYKVAKRGQDVALRCDPISGHVSLFWYQQALGQGPEFLTYFQNEAQLDKSGLPSDRFFAERPEGSVSTLKIQRTQQEDSAVYLCASSPRTGSYEQYFGPGTRLTVT.

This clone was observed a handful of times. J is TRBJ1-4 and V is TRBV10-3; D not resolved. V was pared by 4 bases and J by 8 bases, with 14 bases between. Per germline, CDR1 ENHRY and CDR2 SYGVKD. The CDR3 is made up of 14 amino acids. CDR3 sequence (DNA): TGTGCCATCAGTGCGGAACAAGTAGCCGAAAAACTGTTTTTT. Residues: CAISAEQVAEKLFF.

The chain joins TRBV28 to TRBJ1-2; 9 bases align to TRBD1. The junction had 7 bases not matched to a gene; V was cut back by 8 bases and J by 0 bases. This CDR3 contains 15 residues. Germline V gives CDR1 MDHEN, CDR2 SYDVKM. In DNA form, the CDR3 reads TGTGCCAGCTGGGGACAGGGACAGACTAACTATGGCTACACCTTC. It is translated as CASWGQGQTNYGYTF.

The CDR3 DNA follows: TGTGCCAGCTTCCCGCGGGGCCACACAGATACGCAGTATTTT. Its protein product is CASFPRGHTDTQYF. This sequence joins TRBV2 and TRBJ2-3, with D perhaps matching TRBD2 (6 bases). V lost 8 bases and J lost 2, with 14 bases in between. Per the germline V gene, CDR1 is SNHLY and CDR2 is FYNNEI. The CDR3 runs to 14 residues.

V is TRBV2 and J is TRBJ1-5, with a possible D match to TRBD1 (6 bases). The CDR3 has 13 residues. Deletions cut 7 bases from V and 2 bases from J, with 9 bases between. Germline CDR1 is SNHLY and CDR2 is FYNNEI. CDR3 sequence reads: CASKSGGNQPQHF. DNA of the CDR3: TGTGCCAGCAAATCAGGGGGCAATCAGCCCCAGCATTTT.

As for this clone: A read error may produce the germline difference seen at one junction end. The CDR3 protein is CASRQGSTEAFF. The CDR3 DNA reads TGCGCCAGCAGACAAGGGAGCACTGAAGCTTTCTTT. The chain couples TRBV4-1 to TRBJ1-1, with unresolved D. CDR3 size: 12 residues. CDR1 is MGHRA, CDR2 YSYEKL, per germline.

CDR3: CASSWGDNEQFF. CDR3 nucleotide sequence: TGTGCCAGCAGCTGGGGAGACAATGAGCAGTTCTTC. V and J are TRBV5-6 and TRBJ2-1, with D possibly being TRBD2 (5 bases). V lost 3 bases and J 5 bases, leaving 6 bases between the germline ends. CDR1 and CDR2 (germline): SGHDT, YYEEEE. CDR3 length: 12 residues.

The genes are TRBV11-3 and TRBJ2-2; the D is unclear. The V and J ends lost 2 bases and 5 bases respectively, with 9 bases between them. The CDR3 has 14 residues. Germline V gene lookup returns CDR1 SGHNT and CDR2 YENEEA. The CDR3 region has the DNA TGTGCCAGCAGCTTACCCGGACGGACCGGGGAGCTGTTTTTT. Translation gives CASSLPGRTGELFF.

The CDR3 region is CASSQDPGEADTQYF. The DNA for the CDR3 is TGCGCCAGCAGCCAAGATCCTGGGGAGGCAGATACGCAGTATTTT. V and J are TRBV4-1 and TRBJ2-3, with D possibly being TRBD2 (6 bases). Germline V lookup: CDR1 MGHRA, CDR2 YSYEKL. Between the trimmed V and J ends, which lost 0 bases and 4 bases, there was a span of 11 bases. The CDR3 totals 15 residues.

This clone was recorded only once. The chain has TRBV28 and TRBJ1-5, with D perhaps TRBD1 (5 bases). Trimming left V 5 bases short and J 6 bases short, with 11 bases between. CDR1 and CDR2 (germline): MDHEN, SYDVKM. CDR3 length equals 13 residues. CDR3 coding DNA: TGTGCCAGCAGTCAGATGGGGGTTCAGCCCCAGCATTTT. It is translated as CASSQMGVQPQHF.

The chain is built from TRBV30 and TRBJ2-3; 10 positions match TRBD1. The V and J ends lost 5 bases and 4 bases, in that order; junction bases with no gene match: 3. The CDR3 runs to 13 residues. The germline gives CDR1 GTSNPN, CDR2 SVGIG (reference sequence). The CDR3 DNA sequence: TGTGCCTGGGGACAGGGGGAGGCAGATACGCAGTATTTT. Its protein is CAWGQGEADTQYF.

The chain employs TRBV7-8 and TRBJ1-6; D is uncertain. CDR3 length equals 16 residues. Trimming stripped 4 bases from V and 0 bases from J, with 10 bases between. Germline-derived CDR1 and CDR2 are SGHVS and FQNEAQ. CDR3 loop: CASSSVRSSYNSPLHF. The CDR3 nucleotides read TGTGCCAGCAGCTCCGTGAGGAGCTCCTATAATTCACCCCTCCACTTT.

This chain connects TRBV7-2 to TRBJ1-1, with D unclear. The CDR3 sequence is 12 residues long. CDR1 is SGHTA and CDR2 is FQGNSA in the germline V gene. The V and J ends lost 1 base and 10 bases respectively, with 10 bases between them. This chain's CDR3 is CASSLDGFSAFF. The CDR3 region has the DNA TGTGCCAGCAGCTTAGATGGGTTCTCAGCTTTCTTT.

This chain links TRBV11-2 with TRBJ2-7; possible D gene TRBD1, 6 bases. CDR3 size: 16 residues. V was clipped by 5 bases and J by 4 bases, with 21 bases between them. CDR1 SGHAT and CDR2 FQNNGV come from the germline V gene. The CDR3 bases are TGTGCCAGCAGCCTGAGGGGACAACCTCACCCATACGAGCAGTACTTC. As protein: CASSLRGQPHPYEQYF.

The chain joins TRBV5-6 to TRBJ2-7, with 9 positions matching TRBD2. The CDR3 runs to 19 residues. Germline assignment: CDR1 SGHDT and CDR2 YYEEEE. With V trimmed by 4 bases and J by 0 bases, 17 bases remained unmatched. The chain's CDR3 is CASSQTSGSSPFSSYEQYF. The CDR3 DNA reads TGTGCCAGCAGCCAAACTAGCGGGTCATCTCCCTTCAGCTCCTACGAGCAGTACTTC.

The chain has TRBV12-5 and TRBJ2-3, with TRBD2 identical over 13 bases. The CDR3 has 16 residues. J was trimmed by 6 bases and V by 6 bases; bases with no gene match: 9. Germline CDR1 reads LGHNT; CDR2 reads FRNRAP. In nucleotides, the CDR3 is TGTGCTAGTGGGCTAGGACTAGCGGGGGCAGGGGATACGCAGTATTTT. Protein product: CASGLGLAGAGDTQYF.